This T cell receptor beta chain derives from a study of blood T cells in healthy people across ages. Study-level points and caveats: In these data, TCR beta diversity tracked strongly with naive T cell percentage. Changes seen in expanded clonotypes were possibly confounded by donor CMV status left unknown.

On this clonotype: The antigen is unknown.

CDR1 is MNHEY, CDR2 SVGAGI, per germline. The V gene lost 4 bases and the J gene lost 7 bases, with 20 bases spanning the gap. The CDR3 runs 15 residues. The second PCR ran about 7 to 12 cycles with a sample-barcoded 5' primer and J-beta primers. MiXCR, applied by TCRdb to the 5' RACE reads, yields one record per CDR3 protein. The sample holds about 570,000 distinct CDR3 sequences, approximately 30% seen once. This receptor was obtained from a woman between 65 and 79 years old in good health. Specimen: blood. The rearrangement uses TRBV6-5 and TRBJ2-7, with D possibly being TRBD2 (5 bases). Here the CDR3 DNA reads TGTGCCAGCAGTTCCTTCCTCGGAGTTGCGGGTGAGCAGTACTTC. Translated, it gives CASSSFLGVAGEQYF.